Listed below are T cell receptor beta chains from one sample, sequenced in a study of T cell responses to AZD1222 COVID-19 vaccine. Profiled with immunoSEQ multiplex PCR; TCRdb holds only in-frame clones, not every one. The data show 86,000 or so clones, with just over 90% seen just once and around 10% held by the top ten. The sequenced sample was peripheral blood, obtained 28 days after the second AZD1222 dose. Source of these receptors: an adult who received the AZD1222 COVID-19 vaccine. CDR3s include the opening cysteine and the closing phenylalanine or tryptophan. The order of the fields is J gene, CDR3 length, clone size, V gene, D gene, CDR3 protein, CDR3 DNA. D genes are given only for firm matches. Only some rows state a clone size, as once, few, many or a class for expanded clones.

TRBJ2-2,16,NA,TRBV9,TRBD2,CASSVTSGIVTGELFF,TGTGCCAGCAGCGTGACTAGCGGGATAGTCACCGGGGAGCTGTTTTTT
TRBJ2-1,14,NA,TRBV5-1,TRBD1,CASSLGTGGDEQFF,TGCGCCAGCAGCTTGGGGACAGGGGGCGATGAGCAGTTCTTC
TRBJ1-2,15,NA,TRBV9,NA,CASSVASGLDYGYTF,TGTGCCAGCAGCGTAGCTTCCGGGTTAGACTATGGCTACACCTTC
TRBJ1-2,14,NA,TRBV10-2,NA,CASSEGTGPGGYTF,TGCGCCAGCAGTGAAGGGACGGGCCCCGGTGGCTACACCTTC
TRBJ1-4,13,once,TRBV28,NA,CASRSVPNEKLFF,TGTGCCAGCAGGTCGGTACCGAATGAAAAACTGTTTTTT
TRBJ2-3,14,NA,TRBV10-2,TRBD2,CATWTSGSVDTQYF,TGCGCCACTTGGACTAGCGGGAGTGTCGATACGCAGTATTTT
TRBJ1-6,14,NA,TRBV5-5,TRBD1,CASSPGTGNSPLHF,TGTGCCAGCAGCCCTGGGACAGGGAATTCACCCCTCCACTTT
TRBJ1-2,16,NA,TRBV9,TRBD1,CASSAQGGLINYGYTF,TGTGCCAGCAGCGCCCAGGGGGGACTTATTAACTATGGCTACACCTTC
TRBJ1-2,16,few,TRBV18,NA,CASSPRSAGPNYGYTF,TGTGCCAGCTCACCTAGGTCCGCAGGGCCCAACTATGGCTACACCTTC
TRBJ2-5,12,NA,TRBV2,NA,CASKLDGETQYF,TGTGCCAGCAAACTAGACGGGGAGACCCAGTACTTC
TRBJ1-1,14,NA,TRBV19,NA,CATLLYPGETEAFF,TGTGCCACACTCCTTTATCCCGGGGAGACTGAAGCTTTCTTT
TRBJ1-2,15,NA,TRBV3-1/TRBV3-2,NA,CASSQGGNNGDGYTF,TGTGCCAGCAGCCAGGGAGGGAATAATGGAGATGGCTACACCTTC
TRBJ1-2,12,NA,TRBV19,NA,CASSVTAYGYTF,TGTGCCAGTAGTGTTACAGCCTATGGCTACACCTTC
TRBJ2-3,15,NA,TRBV4-1,TRBD2,CASSRERGQTDTQYF,TGCGCCAGCAGCCGCGAGCGGGGGCAAACAGATACGCAGTATTTT
TRBJ2-7,19,NA,TRBV21-1,NA,CASSKKRRPSGQDSYEQYF,TGTGCCAGCAGCAAAAAGAGGAGGCCATCGGGACAGGACTCCTACGAGCAGTACTTC
TRBJ2-1,15,NA,TRBV2,TRBD1,CASSKTGGDYNEQFF,TGTGCCAGCAGTAAGACAGGGGGGGACTACAATGAGCAGTTCTTC
TRBJ2-5,13,NA,TRBV18,NA,CASSPQQGETQYF,TGTGCCAGCTCACCACAGCAAGGCGAGACCCAGTACTTC
TRBJ1-2,14,NA,TRBV19,NA,CASSRGQGGYGYTF,TGTGCCAGTTCCCGCGGGCAGGGCGGCTATGGCTACACCTTC
TRBJ2-2,16,NA,TRBV5-1,TRBD2,CASSQSGATNTGELFF,TGCGCCAGCAGCCAGAGCGGGGCCACGAACACCGGGGAGCTGTTTTTT
TRBJ2-7,13,medium-sized,TRBV9,NA,CASSAGWGYEQYF,TGTGCCAGCAGCGCCGGGTGGGGTTACGAGCAGTACTTC
TRBJ1-1,14,once,TRBV28,TRBD1,CASSPAQGGTEAFF,TGTGCCAGCAGTCCAGCACAGGGGGGCACTGAAGCTTTCTTT
TRBJ2-1,15,NA,TRBV7-7,TRBD1,CASSLGTGKVDEQFF,TGTGCTAGCAGCCTAGGGACAGGGAAGGTCGATGAGCAGTTCTTC
TRBJ1-4,15,NA,TRBV18,NA,CASSPGASNNEKLFF,TGTGCCAGCTCACCAGGAGCAAGTAACAATGAAAAACTGTTTTTT
TRBJ1-2,14,NA,TRBV9,NA,CASSDRSAAYGYTF,TGTGCCAGCAGCGATCGGAGTGCGGCCTATGGCTACACCTTC
TRBJ1-1,13,NA,TRBV19,NA,CASSIGARGEAFF,TGTGCCAGTAGTATTGGGGCCAGGGGAGAAGCTTTCTTT
TRBJ2-3,14,once,TRBV5-1,NA,CASSFDSTTDTQYF,TGCGCCAGCAGCTTTGACAGTACCACAGATACGCAGTATTTT
TRBJ2-7,16,NA,TRBV6-1,NA,CASSDLALRSSYEQYF,TGTGCCAGCAGTGATCTAGCGCTGAGAAGCTCCTACGAGCAGTACTTC
TRBJ1-2,15,once,TRBV4-1,NA,CASSPLARGDYGYTF,TGCGCCAGCAGCCCCCTGGCGAGGGGAGACTATGGCTACACCTTC
TRBJ2-3,12,NA,TRBV3-1/TRBV3-2,NA,CASSQVADTQYF,TGTGCCAGCAGCCAAGTAGCCGATACGCAGTATTTT
TRBJ2-5,14,NA,TRBV9,NA,CASNPRGAKETQYF,TGTGCCAGCAACCCTCGGGGGGCCAAAGAGACCCAGTACTTC
TRBJ2-1,14,NA,TRBV27,TRBD2,CASSAGGSYNEQFF,TGTGCCAGCAGTGCGGGGGGCTCCTACAATGAGCAGTTCTTC
TRBJ1-5,13,NA,TRBV2,NA,CASSVSSIQPQHF,TGTGCCAGCAGTGTGAGCAGTATCCAGCCCCAGCATTTT
TRBJ2-1,18,NA,TRBV28,TRBD2,CASSFRRSTGTSHNEQFF,TGTGCCAGCAGTTTTCGCCGTTCAACGGGGACTAGTCATAATGAGCAGTTCTTC
TRBJ2-3,16,NA,TRBV7-2,NA,CASSLEYRAYSDTQYF,TGTGCCAGCAGCTTAGAGTACAGGGCTTATTCAGATACGCAGTATTTT
TRBJ1-5,14,NA,TRBV15,NA,CATSRDTPDQPQHF,TGTGCCACCAGCAGGGACACCCCAGATCAGCCCCAGCATTTT
TRBJ1-1,13,once,TRBV29-1,NA,CSVEKGRNTEAFF,TGCAGCGTTGAAAAGGGCAGGAACACTGAAGCTTTCTTT
TRBJ1-5,14,NA,TRBV5-6,NA,CASSSGSFGQPQHF,TGTGCCAGCAGCTCCGGATCCTTTGGACAGCCCCAGCATTTT
TRBJ2-2,15,NA,TRBV6-5,NA,CASRTGTLFTGELFF,TGTGCCAGCAGGACCGGGACTCTGTTTACCGGGGAGCTGTTTTTT
TRBJ1-1,13,NA,TRBV18,NA,CASSPDTNTEAFF,TGTGCCAGCTCACCAGACACAAACACTGAAGCTTTCTTT
TRBJ1-1,16,NA,TRBV11-3,NA,CASSSSGGDGNTEAFF,TGTGCCAGCAGCTCCTCGGGGGGAGATGGGAACACTGAAGCTTTCTTT
TRBJ1-6,16,NA,TRBV6-5,NA,CASSYRRTSPRSPLHF,TGTGCCAGCAGTTACCGAAGAACCTCTCCCCGTTCACCCCTCCACTTT
TRBJ2-7,12,NA,TRBV18,NA,CASSGTSYEQYF,TGTGCCAGCTCAGGCACCTCCTACGAGCAGTACTTC
TRBJ2-7,13,NA,TRBV27,NA,CASSFVGSYEQYF,TGTGCCAGCAGTTTCGTTGGTTCCTACGAGCAGTACTTC
TRBJ2-6,18,NA,TRBV7-3,NA,CASSLKLPGSSGANVLTF,TGTGCCAGCAGCTTAAAACTCCCAGGAAGCTCTGGGGCCAACGTCCTGACTTTC
TRBJ2-7,14,NA,TRBV6-5,NA,CASNPSGRHYEQYF,TGTGCCAGCAACCCCTCGGGGAGACACTACGAGCAGTACTTC
TRBJ1-6,14,NA,TRBV28,NA,CASRPWTAHSPLHF,TGTGCCAGCAGGCCATGGACAGCGCATTCACCCCTCCACTTT
TRBJ1-2,16,few,TRBV7-8,NA,CASSLGSPRGSYGYTF,TGTGCCAGCAGCTTAGGGAGCCCGAGGGGGTCCTATGGCTACACCTTC
TRBJ1-1,15,few,TRBV5-1,TRBD1,CASSVTGQGRTEAFF,TGCGCCAGCAGCGTGACGGGACAGGGAAGAACTGAAGCTTTCTTT
TRBJ2-2,17,NA,TRBV9,TRBD1,CASSVAPTGSHTGELFF,TGTGCCAGCAGCGTAGCCCCGACAGGGTCTCACACCGGGGAGCTGTTTTTT
TRBJ2-1,15,NA,TRBV11-2,NA,CASSPTSPSYNEQFF,TGTGCCAGCAGCCCCACTAGCCCCTCCTACAATGAGCAGTTCTTC